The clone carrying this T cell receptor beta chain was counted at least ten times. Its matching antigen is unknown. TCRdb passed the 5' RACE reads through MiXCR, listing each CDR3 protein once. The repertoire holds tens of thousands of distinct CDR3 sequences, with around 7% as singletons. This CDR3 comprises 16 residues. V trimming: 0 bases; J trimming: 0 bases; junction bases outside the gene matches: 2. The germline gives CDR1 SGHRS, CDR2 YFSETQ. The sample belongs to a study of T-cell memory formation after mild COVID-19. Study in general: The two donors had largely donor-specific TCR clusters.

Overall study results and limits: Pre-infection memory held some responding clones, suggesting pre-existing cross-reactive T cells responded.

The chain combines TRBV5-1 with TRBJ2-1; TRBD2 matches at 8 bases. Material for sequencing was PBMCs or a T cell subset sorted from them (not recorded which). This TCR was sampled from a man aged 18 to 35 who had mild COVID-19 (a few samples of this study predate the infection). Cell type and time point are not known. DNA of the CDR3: TGCGCCAGCAGCTTGGACAGCGGGAGCTCCTACAATGAGCAGTTCTTC. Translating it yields CASSLDSGSSYNEQFF.